A selection of T cell receptor beta chains follows, all from one sample in a study of T cell changes during pregnancy in multiple sclerosis. Libraries were prepared by immunoSEQ multiplex PCR; TCRdb keeps only in-frame clonotypes and omits some of them. The table lists some 83,000 clones, approximately 91% of them singletons. The sequencing used PBMCs, collected in the first trimester of pregnancy. Source of these receptors: a female donor in good health, serving as a control in a pregnancy study. Some clones in this sample may be carry-over from other donors' samples. CDR3s include the opening cysteine and the closing phenylalanine or tryptophan. D genes are given only for firm matches. Size is omitted from some rows. Given values are once, few, many or a class for expanded clones.

TRBJ2-1	TRBV10-2	TRBD2	few	TGCGCCAGCAGCACAAGCGGGACCTACAATGAGCAGTTCTTC	CASSTSGTYNEQFF
TRBJ2-5	TRBV15	TRBD1	NA	TGTGCCACCAGCAGAGAGGCGGGACAGGGGAGAGAGACCCAGTACTTC	CATSREAGQGRETQYF
TRBJ2-7	TRBV28	NA	NA	TGTGCCAGCATGGGGGGGCGAGGGGAAAGCTCCTACGAGCAGTACTTC	CASMGGRGESSYEQYF
TRBJ2-3	TRBV7-9	TRBD2	NA	TGTGCCAGCAGCTTAAATACAAGGCGGGGGGCGGGCACAGATACGCAGTATTTT	CASSLNTRRGAGTDTQYF
TRBJ1-3	TRBV7-2	NA	NA	TGTGCCAGCAGCTTATCGGGAGCCTACCGAGGAAACACCATATATTTT	CASSLSGAYRGNTIYF
TRBJ2-3	TRBV7-9	TRBD2	NA	TGTGCCAGCAGCTTAAGTACTAGCGGGCCCACAGATACGCAGTATTTT	CASSLSTSGPTDTQYF
TRBJ1-2	TRBV4-3	NA	NA	TGCGCCAGCAGCCCAGAGAGGGACTATGGCTACACCTTC	CASSPERDYGYTF
TRBJ2-2	TRBV5-5	NA	NA	TGTGCCAGCAGCGCAACAGTACCCGGCCGGGGGGGGGAGCTGTTTTTT	CASSATVPGRGGELFF
TRBJ2-7	TRBV5-4	TRBD1	once	TGTGCCAGCAGCCATGACAGGGGGTACGAGCAGTACTTC	CASSHDRGYEQYF
TRBJ1-5	TRBV28	NA	NA	TGTGCCAGCAGTTTCCGGGGAGAGATTCAGCCCCAGCATTTT	CASSFRGEIQPQHF
TRBJ2-1	TRBV19	TRBD1	NA	TGTGCCAGTAATCGACAGGGACCTTCCAATGAGCAGTTCTTC	CASNRQGPSNEQFF
TRBJ1-2	TRBV6-5	TRBD1	NA	TGTGCCAGCAGACCTTACCTCCAGGGGGGCTATGGCTACACCTTC	CASRPYLQGGYGYTF
TRBJ2-2	TRBV4-2	TRBD2	NA	TGTGCCAGCAGCGAAACTAGCGGGGGTGGGGGCGGGGAGCTGTTTTTT	CASSETSGGGGGELFF
TRBJ2-5	TRBV4-1	TRBD2	NA	TGCGCCAGCAGCCAAGATCCAGGACTAGCGGGGGGACCGCAAGAGACCCAGTACTTC	CASSQDPGLAGGPQETQYF
TRBJ2-6	TRBV4-1	NA	NA	TGCGCCAGCAGCCGGGTAGGGGGATCTGGGGCCAACGTCCTGACTTTC	CASSRVGGSGANVLTF
TRBJ1-6	TRBV19	TRBD1	NA	TGTGCCAGTAGTGTAGCACAGGGGCGCCTCCACTTT	CASSVAQGRLHF
TRBJ1-6	TRBV7-9	NA	NA	TGTGCCAGCAGCTGGGACACCGGTTCCCCCCTCCACTTT	CASSWDTGSPLHF
TRBJ2-1	TRBV19	TRBD1	NA	TGTGCCAGCCGAGGGGGACAGGGGGTCAATGAGCAGTTCTTC	CASRGGQGVNEQFF
TRBJ2-7	TRBV2	NA	NA	TGTGCCAGCAGGCTGAGGGGGATGGGGATCTACGAGCAGTACTTC	CASRLRGMGIYEQYF
TRBJ1-2	TRBV29-1	TRBD1	NA	TGCAGCGTTTTCGAAGGGGGCAACTACACCTTC	CSVFEGGNYTF
TRBJ1-4	TRBV2	NA	NA	TGTGCCGCCGGCCAGAGGGGGAGGGGTGAAAAACTGTTTTTT	CAAGQRGRGEKLFF
TRBJ2-1	TRBV15	TRBD2	NA	TGTGCCACCAGCATATCCCTAGCGGGGGGAAACAATGAGCAGTTCTTC	CATSISLAGGNNEQFF
TRBJ1-6	TRBV5-1	TRBD1	few	TGCGCCAGCAGTTCTAGGGGGCAGGGGAATTCACCCCTCCACTTT	CASSSRGQGNSPLHF
TRBJ1-3	TRBV2	TRBD1	few	TGTGCCAGCAGTGAAGCGGCAGGGGGAAGGAACACCATATATTTT	CASSEAAGGRNTIYF
TRBJ2-1	TRBV19	NA	NA	TGTGCCAGTGGGGGCAGATCGAAATCCTACAATGAGCAGTTCTTC	CASGGRSKSYNEQFF
TRBJ2-5	TRBV5-1	TRBD2	NA	TGCGCCAGCAAGAGGGAGGGGGAGACCCAGTACTTC	CASKREGETQYF
TRBJ1-1	TRBV28	NA	NA	TGTGCCAGCAGTTTAGATCAGGGGCGCACTGAAGCTTTCTTT	CASSLDQGRTEAFF
TRBJ2-5	TRBV27	NA	NA	TGTGCCAGCAGTTTAACGACGGCGGCGGAGACCCAGTACTTC	CASSLTTAAETQYF
TRBJ1-3	TRBV6-1	NA	NA	TGTGCCAGCAGTGAATGGGGGGGTTACACCATATATTTT	CASSEWGGYTIYF
TRBJ2-2	TRBV11-3	NA	NA	TGTGCCAGCAGCTCCCCCAGGGGCACCGGGGAGCTGTTTTTT	CASSSPRGTGELFF
TRBJ1-1	TRBV19	TRBD1	NA	TGTGCCAGTAGTATAATCGGACAGGGTCTAAGAGCTTTCTTT	CASSIIGQGLRAFF
TRBJ1-2	TRBV10-3	TRBD1	NA	TGTGCCATCAGTGCCAATACAGGGGGCGAGGGCTACACCTTC	CAISANTGGEGYTF
TRBJ2-1	TRBV6-1	TRBD2	NA	TGTGCCAGCAGTCTAGCGGGGGCCGAGAATGAGCAGTTCTTC	CASSLAGAENEQFF
TRBJ2-1	TRBV19	TRBD2	NA	TGTGCCAGTAGTATAGTGACTAGCGGGAGGGAGAATGAGCAGTTCTTC	CASSIVTSGRENEQFF
TRBJ2-1	TRBV4-1	NA	NA	TGCGCCAGCAGCCAAACAAAGCGGTACAATGAGCAGTTCTTC	CASSQTKRYNEQFF
TRBJ2-5	TRBV11-2	NA	NA	TGTGCCAGCAGCTTAGGCGGGGGCCCTTACCAAGAGACCCAGTACTTC	CASSLGGGPYQETQYF
TRBJ2-3	TRBV7-2	NA	NA	TGTGCCAGCAGCCCCTTGGTGGGAGTAGGCAGCACAGATACGCAGTATTTT	CASSPLVGVGSTDTQYF
TRBJ2-1	TRBV6-5	TRBD2	once	TGTGCCAGCAGCCCTGAGGTAGCGGGAGACAATGAGCAGTTCTTC	CASSPEVAGDNEQFF
TRBJ1-1	TRBV28	NA	once	TGTGCCAGCAGTTTGAGAGGCCACAACACTGAAGCTTTCTTT	CASSLRGHNTEAFF
TRBJ2-3	TRBV7-9	TRBD2	NA	TGTGCCAGCAGCGGTGGACTAGCGGGGGTTAGCACAGATACGCAGTATTTT	CASSGGLAGVSTDTQYF
TRBJ2-7	TRBV29-1	TRBD2	few	TGCAGCGTTGGGGGACTAGCGGACTCCTACGAGCAGTACTTC	CSVGGLADSYEQYF
TRBJ2-2	TRBV30	NA	NA	TGTGCCTGGAGAAGGGGGAACACCGGGGAGCTGTTTTTT	CAWRRGNTGELFF
TRBJ2-5	TRBV5-5	NA	NA	TGTGCCAGCAGCCTCCGAGAAGAGACCCAGTACTTC	CASSLREETQYF